Each of the 30 T cell receptor beta chains below was sequenced from the same sample in a study of early T cells in non-severe SARS-CoV-2 infection. TCRdb re-analysed the 5' RACE reads in MiXCR, keeping a single row per CDR3 protein. The sample has about 83,000 distinct CDR3 sequences, roughly an eighth seen once; the top ten hold approximately 7%. Sequencing input: whole blood. These receptors all stem from an adult who was a healthcare worker with PCR-confirmed SARS-CoV-2 infection or an uninfected control (not recorded which).

This clonotype was seen more than once but under ten times. CDR3 protein: CASSEEGRAPETQYF. The CDR3 DNA follows: TGTGCCAGCAGTGAAGAGGGGAGGGCCCCAGAGACCCAGTACTTC. V and J are TRBV2 and TRBJ2-5; 7 nucleotides agree with TRBD2. The J segment lost 4 bases and the V segment lost 1 base, leaving 6 bases of the junction unmatched. The CDR3 is made up of 15 amino acids. Germline V gene lookup returns CDR1 SNHLY and CDR2 FYNNEI.

This chain uses TRBV5-6 with TRBJ1-1; the D gene is possibly TRBD1 (5 bases). The CDR3 consists of 17 residues. Germline V lookup: CDR1 SGHDT, CDR2 YYEEEE. Trimming cost V 4 bases and J 0 bases, with 19 bases left between them. This CDR3 is CASSLTPLGTMNTEAFF. The CDR3 DNA reads as TGTGCCAGCAGCCTGACCCCCCTCGGGACCATGAACACTGAAGCTTTCTTT.

V gene TRBV20-1 combines with J gene TRBJ2-7, with a weak D call TRBD1 (6 bases). V gave up 4 bases and J gave up 0 bases, with 13 bases separating them. CDR1 and CDR2 (germline): DFQATT, SNEGSKA (reference sequence). The CDR3 covers 14 residues. For the CDR3, the DNA is TGCAGTGCTAACGGCCAGGGGAACTCCTACGAGCAGTACTTC. Translation gives CSANGQGNSYEQYF.

This clonotype was counted at least ten times. V usage is TRBV7-6 and J usage is TRBJ2-3; D ambiguous. V was shortened by 5 bases and J by 5 bases, with 8 bases between the two germline ends. The CDR3 consists of 12 residues. Germline lookup yields CDR1 SGHVS and CDR2 FNYEAQ. CDR3 nucleotide sequence: TGTGCCAGCAGCCCTCGGAAAGATACGCAGTATTTT. Translating gives CASSPRKDTQYF.

Ten or more counts support this clonotype. The chain combines TRBV6-2 or TRBV6-3 with TRBJ1-5; no clear D gene. This CDR3 comprises 13 residues. From germline, CDR1 is MNHEY and CDR2 SVGEGT. V dropped 6 bases and J dropped 7 bases, with 13 bases sitting between them. CDR3 sequence: CASRDHTNQPQHF. The CDR3 nucleotides read TGTGCCAGCAGAGACCACACCAACCAGCCCCAGCATTTT.

In this sample, this clonotype turned up many times. The rearrangement uses TRBV10-3 and TRBJ1-2; D uncertain. Between the trimmed V and J ends, which lost 3 bases and 4 bases, there was a span of 15 bases. Germline V gene lookup returns CDR1 ENHRY and CDR2 SYGVKD. This CDR3 has 15 residues. CDR3 nucleotides: TGTGCCATCAGTGAACCCGCGTTCCCGGGCTATGGCTACACCTTC. It encodes CAISEPAFPGYGYTF.

This clonotype showed up just once. CDR3 protein: CASSHDNQPQHF. CDR3 nucleotides: TGCGCCAGCAGCCATGATAATCAGCCCCAGCATTTT. The rearrangement joins TRBV4-1 to TRBJ1-5; D ambiguous. V was trimmed by 3 bases and J by 4 bases, leaving 4 bases between them. The CDR3 contains 12 residues. Germline V lookup: CDR1 MGHRA, CDR2 YSYEKL.

This chain uses TRBV20-1 with TRBJ2-5; D is perhaps TRBD1 or TRBD2 (5 bases each). This CDR3 contains 14 residues. The germline V gene encodes CDR1 DFQATT and CDR2 SNEGSKA (reference sequence). V lost 7 bases and J lost 5, with 20 bases in between. The CDR3 reads CSVRSGGADETQYF. The CDR3, as DNA: TGCAGTGTCAGGTCTGGGGGAGCGGATGAGACCCAGTACTTC.

The chain recombines TRBV2 with TRBJ1-1; a weak D match, TRBD1 (5 bases). The V end was cut by 9 bases, the J end by 4 bases, with 18 bases between. The CDR3 runs 14 residues. The germline gives CDR1 SNHLY, CDR2 FYNNEI. The CDR3 protein is CASQLGGRGTEAFF. CDR3 nucleotide sequence: TGTGCCAGTCAACTGGGGGGAAGGGGCACTGAAGCTTTCTTT.

In this sample, this clonotype turned up many times. The chain is built from TRBV5-5 and TRBJ2-3, with TRBD2 as a possible D gene (5 bases). The CDR3 sequence is 14 residues long. V was cut by 2 bases and J by 4 bases, with 11 bases left in between. Per germline, CDR1 SGHKS and CDR2 YYEKEE (reference sequence). CDR3 coding DNA: TGTGCCAGCAGCTTTGGTGGGAGTGCAGATACGCAGTATTTT. Its translation is CASSFGGSADTQYF.

This clonotype was seen repeatedly, ten times or more. The gene calls are TRBV25-1 and TRBJ2-7, with 9 bases that match TRBD2. Germline V lookup: CDR1 MGHDK, CDR2 SYGVNS. There are 13 residues in the CDR3. The V gene end was trimmed by 8 bases and the J gene end by 5 bases; junction bases not matched to a gene: 7. The CDR3 nucleotides are TGTGCCAGCCGCGGGAGGGCCGTAAACGAGCAGTACTTC. This gives the protein CASRGRAVNEQYF.

The V gene is TRBV20-1, the J gene TRBJ2-1, with a weak D call TRBD2 (6 bases). Germline-derived CDR1 and CDR2 are DFQATT and SNEGSKA (reference sequence). Trimming stripped 3 bases from V and 3 bases from J, with 12 bases between. The length of the CDR3 is 14 residues. The CDR3 DNA reads TGCAGTGCTAGGGCTAGCGCCCACTACAATGAGCAGTTCTTC. Translated: CSARASAHYNEQFF.

This clonotype occurred a few times. V is TRBV29-1 and J is TRBJ2-1, with 12 bases identical to TRBD2. CDR3 length: 15 residues. The V segment lost 1 base and the J segment 8 bases; nucleotides outside the gene matches: 6. The germline V gene encodes CDR1 SQVTM and CDR2 ANQGSEA. The CDR3 DNA sequence: TGCAGCGTTGAAGTAAACCTAGCGGGAGGGGATGAGCAGTTCTTC. This sequence encodes CSVEVNLAGGDEQFF.

This clonotype was recorded many times. This sequence joins TRBV5-1 and TRBJ1-1; D call uncertain. Germline V CDR1 and CDR2: SGHRS, YFSETQ. The CDR3 is made up of 12 amino acids. In DNA, the CDR3 is TGCGAAACTCACGGCTTGGACACTGAAGCTTTCTTT. Protein: CETHGLDTEAFF.

The rearrangement joins TRBV5-6 to TRBJ2-7; D remains ambiguous. Germline values: CDR1 SGHDT, CDR2 YYEEEE. V lost 0 bases and J lost 2, with 9 bases in between. The CDR3 is 14 residues long. CDR3 amino acids: CASSLGLLTYEQYF. Written as DNA, the CDR3 is TGTGCCAGCAGCTTGGGACTCCTAACCTACGAGCAGTACTTC. The whole variable domain, filled in from reference TRBV5-6 and TRBJ2-7, reads DAGVTQSPTHLIKTRGQQVTLRCSPKSGHDTVSWYQQALGQGPQFIFQYYEEEERQRGNFPDRFSGHQFPNYSSELNVNALLLGDSALYLCASSLGLLTYEQYFGPGTRLTVT.

The chain combines TRBV7-8 with TRBJ1-6, with no clear D. Germline V gene lookup returns CDR1 SGHVS and CDR2 FQNEAQ. V lost 7 bases to trimming and J lost 8 bases, with 15 bases between them. This CDR3 spans 14 amino acids. This CDR3 is CASTDLDGHSPLHF. DNA for the CDR3: TGTGCCAGCACCGACCTGGACGGCCATTCACCCCTCCACTTT. Filled out from reference TRBV7-8 and TRBJ1-6, the complete variable domain reads GAGVSQSPRYKVAKRGQDVALRCDPISGHVSLFWYQQALGQGPEFLTYFQNEAQLDKSGLPSDRFFAERPEGSVSTLKIQRTQQEDSAVYLCASTDLDGHSPLHFGNGTRLTVT.

The V call is TRBV5-1, the J call TRBJ2-7; no clear D gene. The CDR3 runs 13 residues. Trimming took off 0 bases at V and 3 bases at J, with 7 bases between the two ends. The germline gives CDR1 SGHRS, CDR2 YFSETQ. The DNA for the CDR3 is TGCGCCAGCAGCTTGGGGGGTAACTACGAGCAGTACTTC. This sequence encodes CASSLGGNYEQYF.

This clonotype came up a few times. The chain carries TRBV7-2 and TRBJ1-5, with D unresolved. The CDR3 totals 14 residues. Trimming took 4 bases from V and 7 from J, leaving 14 bases between them. Germline V gene sequence: CDR1 SGHTA, CDR2 FQGNSA. This chain's CDR3 is CASSSISLNQPQHF. DNA of the CDR3: TGTGCCAGCAGCTCCATATCCCTAAACCAGCCCCAGCATTTT.

This clonotype was observed many times. This rearrangement joins TRBV27 to TRBJ1-5; 9 bases line up with TRBD1. Germline CDR1 reads MNHEY; CDR2 reads SMNVEV (reference sequence). The V segment lost 6 bases and the J segment 2 bases; nucleotides outside the gene matches: 8. The CDR3 totals 16 residues. CDR3 in DNA: TGTGCCAGCAGGGAAACAGGGGGCACGGGCAATCAGCCCCAGCATTTT. Its protein product is CASRETGGTGNQPQHF.

The sample holds many counts of this clonotype. The chain carries TRBV27 and TRBJ1-1, with D tentatively TRBD1 (6 bases). Germline-derived CDR1 and CDR2 are MNHEY and SMNVEV (reference sequence). Trimming removed 6 bases from V and 5 bases from J, with 22 bases in between. The CDR3 has 16 residues. CDR3 residues: CASRALPDSPRTEAFF. Written as DNA, the CDR3 is TGTGCCAGCAGGGCGTTACCGGACAGCCCAAGGACTGAAGCTTTCTTT.

The rearrangement links TRBV11-2 to TRBJ1-6; perhaps TRBD1 as D (5 bases). The CDR3 sequence is 15 residues long. Germline loops: CDR1 SGHAT, CDR2 FQNNGV. The V end lost 0 bases, the J end lost 7 bases, and 10 bases lay between the germline ends. The CDR3 DNA sequence: TGTGCCAGCAGCTTAGACCCAGGGCGCAATTCACCCCTCCACTTT. Translated, it gives CASSLDPGRNSPLHF.

This clonotype was counted between two and nine times. The chain recombines TRBV7-9 with TRBJ2-5; 10 nucleotides line up with TRBD1. The CDR3 spans 15 residues. Germline V gene lookup returns CDR1 SEHNR and CDR2 FQNEAQ (reference sequence). Losses at the gene ends were 3 bases for V and 2 bases for J; bases not matched to a gene: 3. CDR3 sequence reads: CASSFGTGEQETQYF. The DNA of the CDR3 is TGTGCCAGCAGCTTCGGGACAGGGGAGCAAGAGACCCAGTACTTC.

The chain has TRBV6-5 and TRBJ2-3; the D is unclear. V was cut by 0 bases and J by 6 bases, with 13 bases left in between. The CDR3 spans 15 residues. CDR1 is MNHEY and CDR2 is SVGAGI in the germline V gene. In DNA, the CDR3 is TGTGCCAGCAGTTACTCTGGCTTCTACTCGGATACGCAGTATTTT. This gives the protein CASSYSGFYSDTQYF.

This chain joins TRBV10-2 and TRBJ2-7; D remains ambiguous. Per the germline V gene, CDR1 is WSHSY and CDR2 is SAAADI. V shed 7 bases and J shed 2 bases, with 15 bases lying between them. This CDR3 comprises 14 residues. The CDR3 coding sequence is TGCGCCAGCATCCCCGAAGGGTTGACCTACGAGCAGTACTTC. Residues: CASIPEGLTYEQYF.

The chain links TRBV29-1 to TRBJ2-7, with 7 bases lining up with TRBD2. Losses at the gene ends were 4 bases for V and 1 base for J; bases not matched to a gene: 10. The CDR3 totals 15 residues. Germline-derived CDR1 and CDR2 are SQVTM and ANQGSEA. DNA for the CDR3: TGCAGCGTTGGGGGAGGGCTAGCGAAATCCTACGAGCAGTACTTC. It is translated as CSVGGGLAKSYEQYF.

In this sample, this clonotype turned up a few times. The V gene is TRBV29-1, the J gene TRBJ1-4; possibly TRBD1 for D (5 bases). The V and J ends lost 5 bases and 6 bases respectively, with 10 bases between them. Looked up from germline, CDR1 is SQVTM and CDR2 is ANQGSEA. The CDR3 length is 12 residues. CDR3 sequence: CSVHGADEKLFF. DNA of the CDR3: TGCAGCGTTCATGGGGCTGATGAAAAACTGTTTTTT.

The chain employs TRBV12-3 or TRBV12-4 and TRBJ2-1; D is uncertain. The length of the CDR3 is 12 residues. The germline V and J ends were trimmed by 8 bases and 7 bases, with 12 bases remaining between them. The CDR3 loop is CASLASNNEQFF. The DNA of the CDR3 is TGTGCCAGCCTTGCTTCTAATAATGAGCAGTTCTTC.

The chain uses TRBV10-2 and TRBJ2-3; D call uncertain. In germline, CDR1 is WSHSY, CDR2 SAAADI. The CDR3 sequence is 14 residues long. V lost 3 bases, J lost 2 bases, and 9 bases lay in between. The CDR3 is CASSDWADTDTQYF. The CDR3 DNA follows: TGCGCCAGCAGTGATTGGGCAGACACAGATACGCAGTATTTT.

In DNA form, the CDR3 reads TGCAGTGCTAGACCTGAAATCACCCCTCCCGAGCAGTACTTC. Its protein is CSARPEITPPEQYF. The J gene is TRBJ2-7, the V gene TRBV20-1; no clear D gene. Germline lookup yields CDR1 DFQATT and CDR2 SNEGSKA (reference sequence). The germline V and J ends were trimmed by 2 bases and 6 bases, with 17 bases remaining between them. The CDR3 has 14 amino acids.

This clonotype came up a few times. V is TRBV11-2 and J is TRBJ2-7, with D hard to call. Per the germline V gene, CDR1 is SGHAT and CDR2 is FQNNGV. The V gene lost 2 bases and the J gene lost 3 bases, with 8 bases spanning the gap. The CDR3 is made up of 13 amino acids. Here the CDR3 DNA reads TGTGCCAGCAGCTTATCCGGGTTCTACGAGCAGTACTTC. This translates into CASSLSGFYEQYF. Together with reference TRBV11-2 and TRBJ2-7, the CDR3 gives the full variable domain: EAGVAQSPRYKIIEKRQSVAFWCNPISGHATLYWYQQILGQGPKLLIQFQNNGVVDDSQLPKDRFSAERLKGVDSTLKIQPAKLEDSAVYLCASSLSGFYEQYFGPGTRLTVT.